Listed here are 7 T cell receptor beta chains from one sample, sequenced in a study of T-cell memory formation after mild COVID-19. Using its own MiXCR run on the 5' RACE reads, TCRdb lists one record per CDR3 protein. The sample lists roughly 600,000 distinct CDR3 sequences, approximately 19% occurring once. The sample consisted of PBMCs or a T cell subset sorted from them (not recorded which). Every receptor here comes from an adult woman who had mild COVID-19 (a few samples of this study predate the infection). Cell type and time point are not known.

This clonotype has just a few counts. DNA of the CDR3: TGCAGTGCTAGAGACCCGGACTTTCAAAGGGGGTACAATGAGCAGTTCTTC. As protein: CSARDPDFQRGYNEQFF. V is TRBV20-1 and J is TRBJ2-1; D perhaps matches TRBD1 (6 bases). Trimming stripped 0 bases from V and 4 bases from J, with 19 bases between. CDR3 size: 17 residues. Germline loops: CDR1 DFQATT, CDR2 SNEGSKA (reference sequence).

The CDR3 loop is CASSEGSSVLQETQYF. The CDR3 DNA sequence: TGTGCCAGCAGTGAAGGTTCTAGCGTGTTACAGGAGACCCAGTACTTC. The rearrangement links TRBV2 to TRBJ2-5; D is perhaps TRBD2 (6 bases). Trimming left V 1 base short and J 5 bases short, with 17 bases between. The CDR3 has 16 residues. CDR1 is SNHLY and CDR2 is FYNNEI in the germline V gene.

This clonotype was seen a handful of times. The chain links TRBV6-4 to TRBJ2-3, with 11 bases identical to TRBD2. The V gene end was trimmed by 2 bases and the J gene end by 4 bases; junction bases not matched to a gene: 2. CDR1 is MRHNA and CDR2 is SNTAGT in the germline V gene. The CDR3 consists of 15 residues. The CDR3 DNA reads as TGTGCCAGCAGTGACCGTAGCGGGAGGGCAGATACGCAGTATTTT. Protein product: CASSDRSGRADTQYF.

V and J are TRBV20-1 and TRBJ2-1, with TRBD2 matching 12 bases. The CDR3 is 14 amino acids. Germline assignment: CDR1 DFQATT and CDR2 SNEGSKA (reference sequence). J gave up 9 bases and V 1 base, and 4 bases lay outside the gene matches. CDR3 coding DNA: TGCAGTGCTAGAGCTCTAGCGGGAGGGTTTGAGCAGTTCTTC. It is translated as CSARALAGGFEQFF.

This clonotype came up a few times. CDR3 in DNA: TGTGCCAGCAGTCCCGAAGACAGGGACAAGACCCAGTACTTC. The encoded protein is CASSPEDRDKTQYF. The rearrangement links TRBV12-3 or TRBV12-4 to TRBJ2-5; TRBD1 agrees at 7 bases. Losses at the gene ends were 5 bases for V and 6 bases for J; bases not matched to a gene: 9. The CDR3 length is 14 residues.

The sample holds many counts of this clonotype. The chain is built from TRBV2 and TRBJ2-5, with TRBD2 as a possible D gene (6 bases). Trimming removed 2 bases at V and 1 base at J, with 8 bases between. Germline V gene sequence: CDR1 SNHLY, CDR2 FYNNEI. The CDR3 runs to 14 residues. For the CDR3, the DNA is TGTGCCAGCAGTGAATGGAGGGCCCAAGAGACCCAGTACTTC. It specifies CASSEWRAQETQYF.

This chain connects TRBV5-1 to TRBJ2-1, with 14 bases identical to TRBD2. The CDR3 length is 17 residues. V trimming: 4 bases; J trimming: 5 bases; junction bases outside the gene matches: 8. Germline CDR1 reads SGHRS; CDR2 reads YFSETQ. CDR3 protein: CASSKGTSGGANNEQFF. In nucleotides, the CDR3 is TGCGCCAGCAGCAAAGGGACTAGCGGGGGCGCCAACAATGAGCAGTTCTTC.